This T cell receptor beta chain was retrieved from a study of OX40 agonist ivuxolimab in advanced cancers. For the study at large: From 23 to 79 years was the age range, with a mean of roughly 64 years, and around 84% were male. Partial responses were observed in three patients, of whom one had hepatocellular carcinoma and two had cutaneous melanoma.

This clone was seen only once. Its antigen is still unknown. Sampled blood was obtained at baseline, cycle 4 day 1, and cycle 7 day 1. Broader study findings: The average count of expanded clones was higher among CD8+ T cells than among CD4+.

Profiling relied on immunoSEQ multiplex PCR, and the TCRdb table lists in-frame clones only, not all of them. The sample records under 140,000 clones, roughly nine tenths being singletons. This CDR3 has 14 residues. V was cut by 6 bases and J by 6 bases, with 17 bases left in between. From germline, CDR1 is KGHSH and CDR2 LQKENI. The chain couples TRBV18 to TRBJ1-2, with D possibly TRBD1 on 6 matching bases. Sample: CD4+ or CD8+ T cells sorted from blood, taken in a trial of the OX40 agonist ivuxolimab. This clonotype was sampled from an adult with an advanced solid tumor such as melanoma, head and neck, liver or kidney cancer. The CDR3 DNA reads as TGTGCCAGCTCCCCCATGGGAGGGGGTAATGGCTACACCTTC. It specifies CASSPMGGGNGYTF. Together with reference TRBV18 and TRBJ1-2, the CDR3 gives the full variable domain: NAGVMQNPRHLVRRRGQEARLRCSPMKGHSHVYWYRQLPEEGLKFMVYLQKENIIDESGMPKERFSAEFPKEGPSILRIQQVVRGDSAAYFCASSPMGGGNGYTFGSGTRLTVV.